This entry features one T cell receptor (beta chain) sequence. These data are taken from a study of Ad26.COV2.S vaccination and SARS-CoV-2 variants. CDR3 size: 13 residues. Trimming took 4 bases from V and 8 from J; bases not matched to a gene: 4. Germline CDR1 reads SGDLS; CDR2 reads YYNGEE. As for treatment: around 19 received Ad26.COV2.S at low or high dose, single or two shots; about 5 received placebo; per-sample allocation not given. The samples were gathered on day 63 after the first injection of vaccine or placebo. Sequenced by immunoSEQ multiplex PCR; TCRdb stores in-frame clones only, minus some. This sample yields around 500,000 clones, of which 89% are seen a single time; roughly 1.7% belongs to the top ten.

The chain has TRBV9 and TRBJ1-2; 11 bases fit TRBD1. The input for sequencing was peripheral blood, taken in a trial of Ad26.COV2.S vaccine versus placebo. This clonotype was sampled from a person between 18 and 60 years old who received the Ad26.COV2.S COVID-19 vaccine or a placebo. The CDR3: CASSTGQGAGYTF. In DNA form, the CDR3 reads TGTGCCAGCAGCACCGGACAGGGGGCCGGCTACACCTTC.